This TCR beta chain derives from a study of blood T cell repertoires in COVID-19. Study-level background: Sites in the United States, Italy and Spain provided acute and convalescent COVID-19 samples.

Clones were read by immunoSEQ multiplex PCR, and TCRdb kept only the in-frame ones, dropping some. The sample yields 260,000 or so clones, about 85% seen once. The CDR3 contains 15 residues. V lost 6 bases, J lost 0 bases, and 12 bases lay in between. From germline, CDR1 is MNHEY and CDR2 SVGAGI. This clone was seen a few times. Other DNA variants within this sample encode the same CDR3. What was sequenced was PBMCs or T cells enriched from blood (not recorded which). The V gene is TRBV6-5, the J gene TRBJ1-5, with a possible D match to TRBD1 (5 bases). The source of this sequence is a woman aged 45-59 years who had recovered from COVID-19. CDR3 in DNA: TGTGCCAGCAGAGGAACGGGGGGTAGCAATCAGCCCCAGCATTTT. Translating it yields CASRGTGGSNQPQHF.